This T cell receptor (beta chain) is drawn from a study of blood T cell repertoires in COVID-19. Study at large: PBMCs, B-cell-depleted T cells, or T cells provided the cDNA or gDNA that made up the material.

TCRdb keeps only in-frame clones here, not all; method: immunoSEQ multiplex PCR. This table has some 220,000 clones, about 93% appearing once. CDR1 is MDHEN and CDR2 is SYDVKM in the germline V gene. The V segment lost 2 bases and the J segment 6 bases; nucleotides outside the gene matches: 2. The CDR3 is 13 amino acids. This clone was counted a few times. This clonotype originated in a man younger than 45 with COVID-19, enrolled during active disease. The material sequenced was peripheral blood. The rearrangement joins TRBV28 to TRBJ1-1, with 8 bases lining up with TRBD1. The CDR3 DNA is TGTGCCAGCAGTTTAGCAGGGGGCCCTGAAGCTTTCTTT. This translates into CASSLAGGPEAFF.